The rows below give T cell receptor beta chains drawn from one sample of a study of blood T cell repertoires in COVID-19. Some clones are missing from TCRdb's copy, which holds only in-frame ones; the method was immunoSEQ multiplex PCR. Among around 61,000 clones listed, roughly 87% were seen once. Source material: peripheral blood. These receptors originate from a woman aged 55-70 years with COVID-19, enrolled during active disease. Both conserved end residues are part of each CDR3. D genes are given only for firm matches. Size is omitted from some rows. Given values are once, few, many or a class for expanded clones.

d_call,cdr3_length,j_call,v_call,clone_size,cdr3_aa,cdr3_nt
TRBD1,14,TRBJ1-4,TRBV11-2,NA,CASSQGQGKEKLFF,TGTGCCAGCAGCCAAGGACAGGGAAAGGAAAAACTGTTTTTT
TRBD1,14,TRBJ2-7,TRBV7-8,once,CASSPRGNSYEQYF,TGTGCCAGCAGCCCCAGGGGGAACTCCTACGAGCAGTACTTC
NA,14,TRBJ2-7,TRBV18,once,CASSPKTGIYEQYF,TGTGCCAGCTCACCGAAAACAGGGATCTACGAGCAGTACTTC
NA,15,TRBJ1-5,TRBV7-9,NA,CASSSLGGINQPQHF,TGTGCCAGCAGCTCATTGGGAGGCATCAATCAGCCCCAGCATTTT
TRBD1,13,TRBJ2-7,TRBV18,few,CASSEGQAYEQYF,TGTGCCAGCTCAGAGGGACAGGCATACGAGCAGTACTTC
TRBD2,16,TRBJ2-1,TRBV28,NA,CASSFRSGRRDNEQFF,TGTGCCAGCAGTTTCCGTAGCGGGAGACGGGACAATGAGCAGTTCTTC
NA,15,TRBJ1-1,TRBV4-3,NA,CASSQETGAYTEAFF,TGCGCCAGCAGCCAGGAAACTGGGGCTTACACTGAAGCTTTCTTT
NA,14,TRBJ1-6,TRBV28,NA,CASSYQARISPLHF,TGTGCCAGCAGTTACCAAGCCCGTATTTCACCCCTCCACTTT
NA,13,TRBJ2-7,TRBV11-2,NA,CASTRGDSYEQYF,TGTGCCAGCACCCGGGGTGATTCCTACGAGCAGTACTTC
NA,14,TRBJ1-4,TRBV24-1,NA,CATSDSVPGAKLFF,TGTGCCACCAGTGATTCCGTCCCGGGAGCGAAACTGTTTTTT
TRBD1,15,TRBJ1-3,TRBV7-2,NA,CASGWTGDEWNTIYF,TGTGCCAGCGGGTGGACAGGGGATGAATGGAACACCATATATTTT
NA,15,TRBJ2-7,TRBV7-9,once,CASSYSEKGQGEQYF,TGTGCCAGCAGCTATTCTGAAAAGGGGCAGGGTGAGCAGTACTTC
NA,16,TRBJ1-2,TRBV4-1,NA,CASSQESSGRARGYTF,TGCGCCAGCAGCCAAGAATCCTCGGGCAGGGCTCGAGGCTACACCTTC
TRBD2,17,TRBJ2-1,TRBV4-3,once,CASSRSQLAGPFNEQFF,TGCGCCAGCAGCCGGAGCCAACTAGCGGGACCATTCAATGAGCAGTTCTTC
NA,15,TRBJ1-1,TRBV5-8,NA,CASSLVGGSVTEAFF,TGTGCCAGCAGCTTGGTGGGGGGTTCTGTTACTGAAGCTTTCTTT